A single sample is the source of the 13 T cell receptor beta chains below, sequenced in a study of cytomegalovirus exposure and HLA in healthy donors. Primers included in the PCR were 60 Vbeta and 13 Jbeta primers. Sequencing used immunoSEQ multiplex PCR; TCRdb keeps in-frame clones, though not all of them. The data hold 250,000 to 350,000 clones, with 86% observed a single time. The sample was PBMCs. The receptors come from a man between 40 and 49 years old in good health and CMV-seropositive.

Here the CDR3 DNA reads TGCGCCAGCAGCCAACAGGACAGAGACACAGATACGCAGTATTTT. As protein: CASSQQDRDTDTQYF. The V call is TRBV4-3, the J call TRBJ2-3; a weak D match, TRBD1 (6 bases). The CDR3 runs 15 residues. Germline assignment: CDR1 LGHNA and CDR2 YSLEER. Trimming took 2 bases from V and 2 from J, leaving 11 bases between them.

The J gene is TRBJ2-1, the V gene TRBV11-2, with TRBD2 identical over 9 bases. The germline V gene has CDR1 SGHAT and CDR2 FQNNGV. This CDR3 spans 17 amino acids. The V segment lost 1 base and the J segment 3 bases; nucleotides outside the gene matches: 7. CDR3 DNA: TGTGCCAGCAGCTTAGGTCCGACTAGCGGACTCTACAATGAGCAGTTCTTC. Translated, it gives CASSLGPTSGLYNEQFF. Looking up the rest from reference TRBV11-2 and TRBJ2-1 gives the full variable domain: EAGVAQSPRYKIIEKRQSVAFWCNPISGHATLYWYQQILGQGPKLLIQFQNNGVVDDSQLPKDRFSAERLKGVDSTLKIQPAKLEDSAVYLCASSLGPTSGLYNEQFFGPGTRLTVL.

The V and J genes are TRBV6-5 and TRBJ2-7, with D possibly matching TRBD2 (6 bases). Germline values: CDR1 MNHEY, CDR2 SVGAGI. V was clipped by 2 bases and J by 3 bases, with 17 bases between them. This CDR3 comprises 16 residues. The CDR3 loop is CASSYLWSGALYEQYF. In DNA, the CDR3 is TGTGCCAGCAGTTACCTGTGGTCGGGAGCGCTCTACGAGCAGTACTTC.

The chain recombines TRBV7-9 with TRBJ2-1; perhaps TRBD2 as D (6 bases). Germline assignment: CDR1 SEHNR and CDR2 FQNEAQ (reference sequence). The CDR3 loop spans 17 amino acids. The V end was cut by 5 bases, the J end by 0 bases, with 17 bases between. Written as DNA, the CDR3 is TGTGCCAGCAGCGCTGGGGCGGGGTCGAGCTCCTACAATGAGCAGTTCTTC. This gives the protein CASSAGAGSSSYNEQFF.

This clone was seen a few times. The chain links TRBV28 to TRBJ2-5, with unresolved D. The CDR3 length is 11 residues. V shed 6 bases and J shed 11 bases, with 13 bases lying between them. In germline, CDR1 is MDHEN, CDR2 SYDVKM. The CDR3 region has the DNA TGTGCCAGCAGGTCCCTCACGGAGCAGTACTTC. It encodes CASRSLTEQYF. The variable domain in full, with the rest retrieved from reference TRBV28 and TRBJ2-5, is DVKVTQSSRYLVKRTGEKVFLECVQDMDHENMFWYRQDPGLGLRLIYFSYDVKMKEKGDIPEGYSVSREKKERFSLILESASTNQTSMYLCASRSLTEQYFGPGTRLLVL.

The CDR3 reads CSVEEGLREDGEQYF. The CDR3 DNA reads TGCAGCGTTGAAGAAGGTCTCAGGGAGGATGGGGAGCAGTACTTC. The chain links TRBV29-1 to TRBJ2-7; D may be TRBD2 (6 bases). Trimming removed 0 bases from V and 7 bases from J, with 19 bases in between. This CDR3 has 15 residues. Germline loops: CDR1 SQVTM, CDR2 ANQGSEA.

The chain recombines TRBV7-2 with TRBJ2-7; 12 nucleotides line up with TRBD1. Germline CDR1 reads SGHTA; CDR2 reads FQGNSA. The length of the CDR3 is 15 residues. The J segment lost 4 bases and the V segment lost 5 bases, leaving 6 bases of the junction unmatched. The CDR3 DNA is TGTGCCAGCAGCCTCCCGGGACAGGGGGCTTACGAGCAGTACTTC. This translates into CASSLPGQGAYEQYF.

In the case of this clone: The identical CDR3 is also encoded by other nucleotide sequences in the sample. This chain connects TRBV18 to TRBJ2-6, with TRBD2 identical over 7 bases. Germline CDR1 reads KGHSH; CDR2 reads LQKENI. The V gene end was trimmed by 3 bases and the J gene end by 1 base; junction bases not matched to a gene: 0. This CDR3 has 15 amino acids. CDR3 sequence (DNA): TGTGCCAGCTCACCGGGGGGGTCTGGGGCCAACGTCCTGACTTTC. It translates to CASSPGGSGANVLTF.

The chain carries TRBV11-2 and TRBJ1-1, with D perhaps matching TRBD1 (6 bases). The CDR3 extends over 12 amino acids. With 5 bases removed from V and 13 bases from J, the gap between germline ends came to 17 bases. Germline V gene sequence: CDR1 SGHAT, CDR2 FQNNGV. The CDR3 here is CASSPQGFIDFF. Written as DNA, the CDR3 is TGTGCCAGCAGCCCCCAGGGGTTCATCGATTTCTTT.

This clone occurred a few times. This CDR3 is also generated by other DNA sequences in the sample. The V gene is TRBV7-2, the J gene TRBJ2-3; tentatively, D is TRBD1 (6 bases). The CDR3 is 14 amino acids. The germline V and J ends were trimmed by 3 bases and 2 bases, with 9 bases remaining between them. The V gene's germline CDR1 is SGHTA and CDR2 FQGNSA. The CDR3: CASSFTGFTDTQYF. Here the CDR3 DNA reads TGTGCCAGCAGCTTCACAGGGTTCACAGATACGCAGTATTTT. Full variable domain (missing parts from reference TRBV7-2 and TRBJ2-3): GAGVSQSPSNKVTEKGKDVELRCDPISGHTALYWYRQSLGQGLEFLIYFQGNSAPDKSGLPSDRFSAERTGGSVSTLTIQRTQQEDSAVYLCASSFTGFTDTQYFGPGTRLTVL.

The V gene is TRBV29-1, the J gene TRBJ2-5, with D possibly TRBD1 on 6 matching bases. CDR1 is SQVTM and CDR2 is ANQGSEA in the germline V gene. The CDR3 totals 14 residues. V was shortened by 1 base and J by 5 bases, with 14 bases between the two germline ends. CDR3 bases: TGCAGCGTTGAAGGTAGGACAGTTGCGGAGACCCAGTACTTC. Its translation: CSVEGRTVAETQYF.

The rearrangement joins TRBV2 to TRBJ2-2; D gene uncertain. Germline V gives CDR1 SNHLY, CDR2 FYNNEI. CDR3 length: 11 residues. V lost 4 bases to trimming and J lost 6 bases, with 3 bases between them. The CDR3 sequence is CASSASGELFF. In DNA, the CDR3 is TGTGCCAGCAGTGCTTCCGGGGAGCTGTTTTTT.

The chain couples TRBV4-3 to TRBJ1-1; D possibly corresponds to TRBD1 (5 bases). Germline V gives CDR1 LGHNA, CDR2 YSLEER. The CDR3 length is 16 residues. Trimming stripped 1 base from V and 7 bases from J, with 19 bases between. CDR3 protein: CASSQVGGTGGNEAFF. The CDR3 coding sequence is TGCGCCAGCAGCCAAGTGGGAGGGACGGGTGGCAATGAAGCTTTCTTT.